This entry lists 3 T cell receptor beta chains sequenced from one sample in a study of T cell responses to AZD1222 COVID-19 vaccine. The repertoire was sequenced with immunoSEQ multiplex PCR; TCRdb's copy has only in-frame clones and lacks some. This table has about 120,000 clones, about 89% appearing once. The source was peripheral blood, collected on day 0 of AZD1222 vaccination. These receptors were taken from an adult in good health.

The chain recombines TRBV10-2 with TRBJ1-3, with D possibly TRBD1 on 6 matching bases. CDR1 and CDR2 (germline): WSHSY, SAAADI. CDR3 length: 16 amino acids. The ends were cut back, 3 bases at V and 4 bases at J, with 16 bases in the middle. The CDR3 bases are TGCGCCAGCAGTGACCGGACAGTATGGCCCGGAAACACCATATATTTT. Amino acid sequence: CASSDRTVWPGNTIYF.

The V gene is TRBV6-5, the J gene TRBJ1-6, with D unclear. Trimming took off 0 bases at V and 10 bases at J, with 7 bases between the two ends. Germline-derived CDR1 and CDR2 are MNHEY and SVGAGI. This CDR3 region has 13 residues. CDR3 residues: CASSYSRLSPLHF. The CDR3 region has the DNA TGTGCCAGCAGTTACTCTCGGTTATCACCCCTCCACTTT.

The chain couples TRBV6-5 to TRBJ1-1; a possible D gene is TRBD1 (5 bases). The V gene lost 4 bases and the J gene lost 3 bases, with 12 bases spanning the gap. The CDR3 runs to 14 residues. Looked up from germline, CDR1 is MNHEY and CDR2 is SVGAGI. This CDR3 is CASSSSQGDTEAFF. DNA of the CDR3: TGTGCCAGCAGTTCATCTCAGGGAGACACTGAAGCTTTCTTT.